A single T cell receptor (beta chain) is shown here with its context. Its antigen is as yet unknown. The data originate from a study of blood T cells in healthy people across ages. Study conclusions and caveats: Versus aged donors, long-lived donors had higher diversity and more naive CD4+ cells. Samples with more naive T cells showed higher observed beta diversity.

A sample-barcoded 5' primer and a J-beta primer mix were used in a second PCR of roughly 7 to 12 cycles. MiXCR, applied by TCRdb to the 5' RACE reads, yields one record per CDR3 protein. The table shows 700,000 to 950,000 distinct CDR3 sequences, with 58% occurring only once. Sequencing was performed on blood. This TCR was recovered from a man aged 30 to 39 in good health.

CDR3 in DNA: TGTGCCAGCAAGCCCCACGAGGACTACGAGCAGTACTTC. Its protein is CASKPHEDYEQYF. V usage is TRBV28 and J usage is TRBJ2-5; no clear D gene. The end of the DNA fits TRBJ2-7 better, so the J call may be wrong. There are 13 residues in the CDR3. The V gene's germline CDR1 is MDHEN and CDR2 SYDVKM.